The T cell receptor beta chain under discussion was sequenced for a study of blood T cell repertoires in COVID-19. In the study overall: From the United States, Italy and Spain came samples of acute and convalescent COVID-19. T cells, B-cell-depleted T cells, or PBMCs supplied cDNA or gDNA.

The CDR3 spans 14 residues. Germline assignment: CDR1 SGHRS and CDR2 YFSETQ. V shed 3 bases, J shed 5 bases, and the junction held 2 bases outside the gene matches. The age range of participants was about 18 to 100 years, with residence in some 25 US areas. Only in-frame clones appear in the TCRdb table, and some are missing; sequencing was by immunoSEQ multiplex PCR. The profile shows approximately 150,000 clones, more than 75% of them singletons. This sequence was found in a man between 60 and 70 years old who had recovered from COVID-19. This chain uses TRBV5-1 with TRBJ2-2; 9 bases are a match to TRBD1. Specimen: PBMCs or T cells enriched from blood (not recorded which). The CDR3: CASSSGQGTGELFF. CDR3 bases: TGCGCCAGCAGCTCCGGACAGGGGACCGGGGAGCTGTTTTTT.